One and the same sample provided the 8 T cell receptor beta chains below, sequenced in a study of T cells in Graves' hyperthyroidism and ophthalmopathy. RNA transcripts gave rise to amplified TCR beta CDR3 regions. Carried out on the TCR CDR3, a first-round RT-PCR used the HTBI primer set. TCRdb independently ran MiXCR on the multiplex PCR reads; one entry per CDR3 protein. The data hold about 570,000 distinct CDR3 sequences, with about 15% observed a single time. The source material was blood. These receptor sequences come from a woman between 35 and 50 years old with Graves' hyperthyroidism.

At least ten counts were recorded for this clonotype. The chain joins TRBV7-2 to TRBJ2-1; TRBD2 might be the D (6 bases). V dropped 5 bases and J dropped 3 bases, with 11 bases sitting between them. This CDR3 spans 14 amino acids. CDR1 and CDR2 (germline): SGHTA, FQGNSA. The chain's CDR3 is CASSRDSLYNEQFF. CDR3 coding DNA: TGTGCCAGCAGCCGGGACTCACTCTACAATGAGCAGTTCTTC.

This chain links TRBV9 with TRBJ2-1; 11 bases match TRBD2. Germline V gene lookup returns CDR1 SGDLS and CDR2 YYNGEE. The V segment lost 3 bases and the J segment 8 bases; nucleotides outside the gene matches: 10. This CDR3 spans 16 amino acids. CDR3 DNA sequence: TGTGCCAGCAGCGCCCAACTAGCGGGAGCTCTCTATGAGCAGTTCTTC. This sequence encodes CASSAQLAGALYEQFF.

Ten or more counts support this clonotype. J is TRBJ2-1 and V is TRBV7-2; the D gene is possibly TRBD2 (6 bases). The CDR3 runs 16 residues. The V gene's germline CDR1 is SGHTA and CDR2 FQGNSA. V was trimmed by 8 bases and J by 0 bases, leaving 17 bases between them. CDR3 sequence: CASSLKRRGSYNEQFF. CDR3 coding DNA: TGTGCCAGCTCTCTTAAACGGAGGGGCTCCTACAATGAGCAGTTCTTC.

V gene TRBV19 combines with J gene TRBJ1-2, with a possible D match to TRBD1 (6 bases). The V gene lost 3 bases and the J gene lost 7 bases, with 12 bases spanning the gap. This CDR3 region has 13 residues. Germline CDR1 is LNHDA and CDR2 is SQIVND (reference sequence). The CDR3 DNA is TGTGCCAGTAGTATTCCACAGGGCAGTGGCTACACCTTC. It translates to CASSIPQGSGYTF.

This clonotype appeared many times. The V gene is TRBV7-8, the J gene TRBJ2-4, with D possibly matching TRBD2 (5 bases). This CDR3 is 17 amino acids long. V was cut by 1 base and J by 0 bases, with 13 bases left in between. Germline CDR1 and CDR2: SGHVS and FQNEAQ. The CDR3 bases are TGTGCCAGCAGCTTAGAGGGAGACACTAAAGCCAAAAACATTCAGTACTTC. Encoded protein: CASSLEGDTKAKNIQYF.

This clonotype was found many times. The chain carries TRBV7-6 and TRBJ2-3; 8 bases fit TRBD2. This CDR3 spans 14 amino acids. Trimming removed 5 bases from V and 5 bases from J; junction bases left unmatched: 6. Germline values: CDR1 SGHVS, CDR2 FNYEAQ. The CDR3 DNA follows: TGTGCCAGCAGCGAACCGGCGGGGGGAGATACGCAGTATTTT. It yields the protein CASSEPAGGDTQYF.

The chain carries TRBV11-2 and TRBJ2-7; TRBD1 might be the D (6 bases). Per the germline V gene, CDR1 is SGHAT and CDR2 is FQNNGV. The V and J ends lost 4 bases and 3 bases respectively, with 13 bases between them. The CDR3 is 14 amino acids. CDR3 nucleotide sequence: TGTGCCAGCAGCTCGTGGACAGCAAGCTACGAGCAGTACTTC. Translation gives CASSSWTASYEQYF.

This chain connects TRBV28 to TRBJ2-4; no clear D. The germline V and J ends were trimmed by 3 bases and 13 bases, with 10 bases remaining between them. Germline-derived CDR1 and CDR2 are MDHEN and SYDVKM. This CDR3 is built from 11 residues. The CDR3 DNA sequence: TGTGCCAGCAGTTTTGGCATCTTACAGTACTTC. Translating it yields CASSFGILQYF.